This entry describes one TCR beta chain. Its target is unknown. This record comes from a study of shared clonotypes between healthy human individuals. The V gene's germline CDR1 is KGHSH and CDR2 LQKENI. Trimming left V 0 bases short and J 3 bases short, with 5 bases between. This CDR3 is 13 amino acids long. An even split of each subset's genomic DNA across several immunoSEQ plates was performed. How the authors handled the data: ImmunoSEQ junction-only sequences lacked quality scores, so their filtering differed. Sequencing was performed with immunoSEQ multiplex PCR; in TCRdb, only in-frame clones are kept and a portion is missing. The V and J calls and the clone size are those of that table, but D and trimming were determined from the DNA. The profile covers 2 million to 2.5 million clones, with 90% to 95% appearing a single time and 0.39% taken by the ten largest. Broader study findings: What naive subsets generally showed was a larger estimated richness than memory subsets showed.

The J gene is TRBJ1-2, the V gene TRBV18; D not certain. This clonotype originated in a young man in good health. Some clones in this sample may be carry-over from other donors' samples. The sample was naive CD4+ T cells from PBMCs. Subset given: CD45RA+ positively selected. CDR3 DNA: TGTGCCAGCTCACCACCCGGGGACTATGGCTACACCTTC. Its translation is CASSPPGDYGYTF.